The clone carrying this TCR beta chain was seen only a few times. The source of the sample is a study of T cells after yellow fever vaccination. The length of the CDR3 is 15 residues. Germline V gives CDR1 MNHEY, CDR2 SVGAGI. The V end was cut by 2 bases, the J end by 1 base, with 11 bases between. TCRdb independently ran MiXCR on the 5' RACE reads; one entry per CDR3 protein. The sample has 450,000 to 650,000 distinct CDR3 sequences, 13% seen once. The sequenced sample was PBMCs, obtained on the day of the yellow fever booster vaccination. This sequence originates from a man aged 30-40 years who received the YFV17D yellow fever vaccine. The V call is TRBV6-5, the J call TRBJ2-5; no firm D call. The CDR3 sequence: CASSYTTGTQETQYF. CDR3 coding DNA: TGTGCCAGCAGTTACACCACGGGTACCCAAGAGACCCAGTACTTC.